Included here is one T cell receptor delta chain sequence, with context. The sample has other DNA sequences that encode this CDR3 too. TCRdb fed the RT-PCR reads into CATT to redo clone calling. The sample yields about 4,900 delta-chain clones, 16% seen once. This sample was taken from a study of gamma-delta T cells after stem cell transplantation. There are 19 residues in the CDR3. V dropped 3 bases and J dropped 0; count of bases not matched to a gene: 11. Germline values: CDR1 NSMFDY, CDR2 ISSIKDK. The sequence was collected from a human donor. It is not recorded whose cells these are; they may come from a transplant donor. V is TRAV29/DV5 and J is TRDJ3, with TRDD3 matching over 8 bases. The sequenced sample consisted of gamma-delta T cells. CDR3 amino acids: CAATALLGDGSWDTRQMFF. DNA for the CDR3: TGTGCAGCAACGGCTTTGTTGGGGGATGGCTCCTGGGACACCCGACAGATGTTTTTC.